These 10 T cell receptor beta chains originate from one sample sequenced in a study of blood T cell repertoires in COVID-19. Profiling relied on immunoSEQ multiplex PCR, and the TCRdb table lists in-frame clones only, not all of them. The table has nearly 350,000 clones, approximately 89% seen once. The sequencing input was peripheral blood. These receptors were taken from a woman between 18 and 29 years old who had recovered from COVID-19.

The chain carries TRBV15 and TRBJ2-4; 7 bases line up with TRBD1. CDR1 is LNHNV, CDR2 YYDKDF, per germline (reference sequence). The V gene end was trimmed by 0 bases and the J gene end by 4 bases; junction bases not matched to a gene: 6. The CDR3 contains 16 residues. The CDR3 DNA is TGTGCCACCAGCAGAGAACAGGGGTCCGATAAAAACATTCAGTACTTC. Protein product: CATSREQGSDKNIQYF.

The rearrangement uses TRBV24-1 and TRBJ1-2; TRBD1 is a possible D gene (5 bases). CDR1 is KGHDR, CDR2 SFDVKD, per germline. The CDR3 length is 13 residues. Trimming shortened V by 3 bases and J by 10 bases, and 14 bases separated the two germline ends. Here the CDR3 DNA reads TGTGCCACCAGTGATCATGACAGAGCTACCTACACCTTC. Amino acid sequence: CATSDHDRATYTF.

The CDR3 protein is CASGSGLHNEQFF. The CDR3 nucleotides are TGTGCCAGTGGGAGCGGGCTACACAATGAGCAGTTCTTC. The genes are TRBV19 and TRBJ2-1; maybe TRBD2 (6 bases). This CDR3 has 13 amino acids. Germline CDR1 is LNHDA and CDR2 is SQIVND (reference sequence). Trimming removed 8 bases at V and 5 bases at J, with 13 bases between.

The chain joins TRBV11-2 to TRBJ2-5; no reliable D call. The germline CDR1 and CDR2 sequences are SGHAT and FQNNGV. The CDR3 sequence is 14 residues long. Trimming cost V 5 bases and J 6 bases, with 16 bases left between them. The CDR3 DNA is TGTGCCAGCAGCCCCGGAGTGGCCTGGAAGACCCAGTACTTC. It yields the protein CASSPGVAWKTQYF. The full variable domain, in which reference TRBV11-2 and TRBJ2-5 provide the parts outside the CDR3, is EAGVAQSPRYKIIEKRQSVAFWCNPISGHATLYWYQQILGQGPKLLIQFQNNGVVDDSQLPKDRFSAERLKGVDSTLKIQPAKLEDSAVYLCASSPGVAWKTQYFGPGTRLLVL.

This chain links TRBV6-5 with TRBJ2-1; maybe TRBD2 (6 bases). Trimming removed 3 bases from V and 7 bases from J, with 16 bases in between. CDR1 MNHEY and CDR2 SVGAGI come from the germline V gene. This CDR3 is 15 amino acids long. This CDR3 reads CASSYSIGRGNEQFF. The CDR3 bases are TGTGCCAGCAGTTATTCTATCGGGAGAGGTAATGAGCAGTTCTTC.

This clone appeared a single time. This may be a read error, as it is one base from a much larger clone. J is TRBJ2-7 and V is TRBV28; 7 bases align to TRBD1. The trim removed 8 bases at V and 3 bases at J, leaving 1 base unmatched. The CDR3 length is 11 residues. The germline gives CDR1 MDHEN, CDR2 SYDVKM. CDR3: CASRDSYEQYV. The CDR3 nucleotides are TGTGCCAGCCGGGACAGCTACGAGCAGTACGTC.

The chain carries TRBV7-9 and TRBJ2-1; 12 bases map to TRBD2. Germline CDR1 SEHNR, CDR2 FQNEAQ (reference sequence). There are 19 residues in the CDR3. V was clipped by 2 bases and J by 7 bases; unmatched bases: 15. CDR3 nucleotides: TGTGCCAGCAGCTTAACCGGGACTAGCGGGCGGCGAGGGGGAAATGAGCAGTTCTTC. Protein sequence: CASSLTGTSGRRGGNEQFF.

The V gene is TRBV4-2, the J gene TRBJ1-5; possible D gene TRBD1, 5 bases. Trimming cost V 5 bases and J 2 bases, with 13 bases left between them. The V gene's germline CDR1 is LGHNA and CDR2 YNFKEQ. This CDR3 spans 15 amino acids. In DNA form, the CDR3 reads TGTGCCAGCAGCGAATCCCCGACAGGCAATCAGCCCCAGCATTTT. Amino acid sequence: CASSESPTGNQPQHF.

This chain links TRBV19 with TRBJ2-1; TRBD2 aligns across 8 bases. Trimming at V came to 1 base and at J to 6 bases, leaving 8 bases not matched to a gene. Germline CDR1 is LNHDA and CDR2 is SQIVND (reference sequence). CDR3 size: 16 residues. CDR3 nucleotides: TGTGCCAGTAGTATAGGGCCCACTAGCGGAGCCAATGAGCAGTTCTTC. Translation gives CASSIGPTSGANEQFF.

This chain connects TRBV10-3 to TRBJ1-2, with 8 bases fitting TRBD1. The V and J ends lost 2 bases and 3 bases, in that order; junction bases with no gene match: 11. In germline, CDR1 is ENHRY, CDR2 SYGVKD. The CDR3 loop spans 17 amino acids. The CDR3 nucleotides read TGTGCCATCAGTGAGGCGATAAGATCAGGGGGCGACTATGGCTACACCTTC. It translates to CAISEAIRSGGDYGYTF.